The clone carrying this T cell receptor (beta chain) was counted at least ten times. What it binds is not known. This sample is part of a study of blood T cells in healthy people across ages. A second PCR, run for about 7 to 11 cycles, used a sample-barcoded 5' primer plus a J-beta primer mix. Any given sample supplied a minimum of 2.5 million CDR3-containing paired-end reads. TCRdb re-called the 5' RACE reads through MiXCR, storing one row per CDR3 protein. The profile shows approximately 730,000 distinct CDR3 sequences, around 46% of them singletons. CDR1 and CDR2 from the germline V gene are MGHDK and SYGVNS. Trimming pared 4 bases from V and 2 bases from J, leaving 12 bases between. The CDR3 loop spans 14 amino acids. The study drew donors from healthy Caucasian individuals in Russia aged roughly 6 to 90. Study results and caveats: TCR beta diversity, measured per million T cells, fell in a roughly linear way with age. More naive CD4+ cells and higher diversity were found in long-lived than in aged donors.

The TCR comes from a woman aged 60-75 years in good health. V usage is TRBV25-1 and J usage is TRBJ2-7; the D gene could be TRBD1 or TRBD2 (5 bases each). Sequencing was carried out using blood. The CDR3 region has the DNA TGTGCCAGCAGTGTCCGGGACGGGGCCTACGAGCAGTACTTC. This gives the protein CASSVRDGAYEQYF.